Following are 17 T cell receptor beta chains from one sample sequenced in a study of blood T cell repertoires in COVID-19 (dated by TCRdb to about 2020). The library was generated by the immunoSEQ multiplex PCR assay. TCRdb limited this immuneACCESS table to in-frame rearrangements with V and J called. A share of clones is missing; checked studies link under half to unresolved V genes, and the rest is unexplained. The sample table records roughly 190,000 clones; 70% to 85% of these occur just once. Of the sample, 9.5% to 15% is held by the ten largest clones. Sequencing was carried out using peripheral blood. The receptors stem from a woman in her fifties or sixties with acute or convalescent COVID-19.

This clone was counted once. This rearrangement joins TRBV14 to TRBJ2-1; TRBD2 aligns across 9 bases. The germline V gene has CDR1 SGHDN and CDR2 FVKESK. Trimming took 0 bases from V and 16 from J; bases not matched to a gene: 10. The CDR3 totals 14 residues. The CDR3 here is CASSQELAGVPTFF. In DNA, the CDR3 is TGTGCCAGCAGCCAAGAACTAGCGGGCGTTCCGACCTTCTTC.

The chain joins TRBV3-1 (or the pseudogene TRBV3-2) to TRBJ2-3; D is uncertain. The ends were cut back, 1 base at V and 5 bases at J, with 7 bases in the middle. The CDR3 has 13 amino acids. Germline values: CDR1 LGHDT, CDR2 YNNKEL (reference sequence). The CDR3, as DNA: TGTGCCAGCAGCCAAGCATTGAGAGATACGCAGTATTTT. Encoded protein: CASSQALRDTQYF.

This chain links TRBV10-3 with TRBJ1-1, with 9 bases fitting TRBD1. The CDR3 loop spans 14 amino acids. J gave up 8 bases and V 0 bases, and 4 bases lay outside the gene matches. Germline CDR1 reads ENHRY; CDR2 reads SYGVKD. CDR3 sequence reads: CAISESRDREEAFF. Here the CDR3 DNA reads TGTGCCATCAGTGAGTCTCGGGACAGGGAAGAAGCTTTCTTT.

This clone was seen a handful of times. This chain connects TRBV27 to TRBJ1-1; D perhaps matches TRBD1 (5 bases). Trimming cost V 4 bases and J 5 bases, with 17 bases left between them. This CDR3 region has 15 residues. Germline V CDR1 and CDR2: MNHEY, SMNVEV (reference sequence). The CDR3 DNA follows: TGTGCCAGCAGTTCCGCTTATCGGGGGAAGACTGAAGCTTTCTTT. Encoded protein: CASSSAYRGKTEAFF.

V is TRBV5-4 and J is TRBJ1-2, with 10 bases lining up with TRBD1. The CDR3 spans 14 residues. Per germline, CDR1 SGHNT and CDR2 YYREEE (reference sequence). With 3 bases clipped from V and 4 bases from J, the junction kept 3 bases outside the gene matches. This CDR3 is CASSWDRGGYGYTF. CDR3 DNA sequence: TGTGCCAGCAGCTGGGACAGGGGTGGCTATGGCTACACCTTC.

CDR3 nucleotides: TGTGCCAGCAGCTTGCACAGGGCGGTCGAGTTCTTC. Residues: CASSLHRAVEFF. The V and J genes are TRBV5-6 and TRBJ2-1; maybe TRBD1 (6 bases). This CDR3 has 12 residues. The ends were cut back, 1 base at V and 14 bases at J, with 13 bases in the middle. CDR1 and CDR2 from the germline V gene are SGHDT and YYEEEE. The complete variable domain, with remaining parts taken from reference TRBV5-6 and TRBJ2-1, reads DAGVTQSPTHLIKTRGQQVTLRCSPKSGHDTVSWYQQALGQGPQFIFQYYEEEERQRGNFPDRFSGHQFPNYSSELNVNALLLGDSALYLCASSLHRAVEFFGPGTRLTVL.

This clone appeared once. The chain couples TRBV6-6 to TRBJ1-2; D remains unclear. Looked up from germline, CDR1 is MNHNY and CDR2 is SVGAGI (reference sequence). The CDR3 extends over 13 amino acids. Trimming stripped 5 bases from V and 3 bases from J, with 10 bases between. This chain's CDR3 is CASSPVQDYGYTF. In DNA, the CDR3 is TGTGCCAGCAGTCCCGTGCAGGACTATGGCTACACCTTC.

The V gene is TRBV5-6, the J gene TRBJ2-2, with D possibly matching TRBD2 (5 bases). The CDR3 runs to 12 residues. Germline CDR1 reads SGHDT; CDR2 reads YYEEEE. V lost 5 bases and J lost 6, with 8 bases in between. The CDR3 here is CASRLRAGELFF. The CDR3 DNA follows: TGTGCCAGCAGACTGCGGGCCGGGGAGCTGTTTTTT.

V gene TRBV7-9 combines with J gene TRBJ2-3, with 8 bases lining up with TRBD2. Germline V lookup: CDR1 SEHNR, CDR2 FQNEAQ (reference sequence). V was clipped by 3 bases and J by 2 bases; unmatched bases: 4. The CDR3 extends over 15 amino acids. The CDR3 nucleotides read TGTGCCAGCAGCTTCTTAGCGGGATCCACAGATACGCAGTATTTT. As protein: CASSFLAGSTDTQYF.

The chain couples TRBV12-3 or TRBV12-4 to TRBJ2-1; the D is unclear. The CDR3 sequence is 13 residues long. V was clipped by 3 bases and J by 11 bases, with 14 bases between them. CDR3 coding DNA: TGTGCCAGCAGTTTTTCGTCGGCTAGTCAGCAGTTCTTC. Translation gives CASSFSSASQQFF.

The chain couples TRBV24-1 to TRBJ1-5; weak D call: TRBD1 (5 bases). V lost 4 bases to trimming and J lost 0 bases, with 12 bases between them. The CDR3 extends over 16 amino acids. CDR1 is KGHDR, CDR2 SFDVKD, per germline. CDR3 in DNA: TGTGCCACCAGTGAATCCAGGGCGAGTAGCAATCAGCCCCAGCATTTT. Its protein product is CATSESRASSNQPQHF.

The chain uses TRBV20-1 and TRBJ1-4; TRBD1 agrees at 9 bases. The CDR3 loop spans 18 amino acids. Trimming cost V 3 bases and J 7 bases; bases outside gene matches: 18. Looked up from germline, CDR1 is DFQATT and CDR2 is SNEGSKA (reference sequence). Written as DNA, the CDR3 is TGCAGTGCTAGTCGCTATTCCCGACAGGGGGGGGGAAGTGAAAAACTGTTTTTT. Its translation is CSASRYSRQGGGSEKLFF.

The gene calls are TRBV3-1 (or the pseudogene TRBV3-2) and TRBJ2-7, with D perhaps matching TRBD1 (5 bases). The V end lost 3 bases, the J end lost 3 bases, and 15 bases lay between the germline ends. This CDR3 is built from 15 residues. The V gene's germline CDR1 is LGHDT and CDR2 YNNKEL (reference sequence). CDR3 sequence (DNA): TGTGCCAGCAGCCACTCGGCTCAGGGTGGCTACGAGCAGTACTTC. Translated, it gives CASSHSAQGGYEQYF.

The rearrangement joins TRBV18 to TRBJ2-7; possible D gene TRBD1, 6 bases. This CDR3 region has 13 residues. V lost 4 bases, J lost 3 bases, and 10 bases lay in between. The V gene's germline CDR1 is KGHSH and CDR2 LQKENI. The CDR3 loop reads CASSLTGYYEQYF. The CDR3 DNA sequence: TGTGCCAGCTCACTAACAGGGTACTACGAGCAGTACTTC.

This clone was counted only a few times. The J gene is TRBJ2-7, the V gene TRBV10-3; 7 positions agree with TRBD2. There are 13 residues in the CDR3. V gave up 4 bases and J gave up 2 bases; unmatched junction bases: 2. Germline assignment: CDR1 ENHRY and CDR2 SYGVKD. CDR3 coding DNA: TGTGCCATCAGTGGGGGGACTACCTACGAGCAGTACTTC. Amino acid sequence: CAISGGTTYEQYF.

This chain uses TRBV30 with TRBJ1-6, with 9 bases identical to TRBD1. CDR3 length equals 16 residues. V shed 3 bases and J 1 base; nucleotides not matched to a gene: 4. Germline CDR1 and CDR2: GTSNPN and SVGIG (reference sequence). CDR3: CAWSPDRGSYNSPLHF. CDR3 bases: TGTGCCTGGAGCCCAGACAGGGGGTCCTATAATTCACCCCTCCACTTT.

The chain uses TRBV28 and TRBJ1-6; no firm D call. V lost 2 bases, J lost 0 bases, and 8 bases lay in between. The germline CDR1 and CDR2 sequences are MDHEN and SYDVKM. CDR3 length: 16 amino acids. The CDR3 sequence: CASSLGGSSYNSPLHF. The DNA of the CDR3 is TGTGCCAGCAGTTTAGGCGGGAGCTCCTATAATTCACCCCTCCACTTT.